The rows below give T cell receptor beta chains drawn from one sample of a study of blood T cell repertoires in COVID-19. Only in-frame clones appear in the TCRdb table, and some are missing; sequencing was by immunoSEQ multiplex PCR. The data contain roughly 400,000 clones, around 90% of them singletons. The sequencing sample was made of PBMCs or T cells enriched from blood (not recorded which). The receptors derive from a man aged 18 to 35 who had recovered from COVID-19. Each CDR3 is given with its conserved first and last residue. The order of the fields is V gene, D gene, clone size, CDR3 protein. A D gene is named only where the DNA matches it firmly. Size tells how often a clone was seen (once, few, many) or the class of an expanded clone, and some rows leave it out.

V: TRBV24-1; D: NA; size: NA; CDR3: CATSDPAVGADQPQHF
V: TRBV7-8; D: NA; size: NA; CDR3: CASSETSPQPQHF
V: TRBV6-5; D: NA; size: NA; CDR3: CASSHFLGRRAEAFF
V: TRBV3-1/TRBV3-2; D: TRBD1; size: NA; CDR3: CASSPGWGQGVTF
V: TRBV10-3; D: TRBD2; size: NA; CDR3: CAISEATSGEETQYF
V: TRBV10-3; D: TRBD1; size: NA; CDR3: CAIRDSPNTEAFF
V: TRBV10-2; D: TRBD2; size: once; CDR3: CASSEASGGIGELFF
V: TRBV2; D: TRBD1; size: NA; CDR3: CASGGQNNSPLHF
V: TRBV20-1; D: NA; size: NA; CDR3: CSASLDGGPTDTQYF
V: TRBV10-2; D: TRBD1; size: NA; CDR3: CASSDYRDSTEAFF
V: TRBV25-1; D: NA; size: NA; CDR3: CASGPGRLGTEAFF
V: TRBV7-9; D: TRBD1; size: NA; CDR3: CASRPGTGVFEKLFF
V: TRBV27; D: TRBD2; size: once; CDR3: CATRLAGGSGELFF
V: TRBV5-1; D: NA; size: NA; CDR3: CASSSSGIQKHF
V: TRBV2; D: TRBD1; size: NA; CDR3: CASSGDRAYQPQHF
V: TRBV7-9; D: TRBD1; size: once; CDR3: CASSSPGTGGREQYF
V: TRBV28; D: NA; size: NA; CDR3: CASSLSGREERGYTF
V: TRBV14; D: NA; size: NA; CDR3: CASSLGAVTEAFF
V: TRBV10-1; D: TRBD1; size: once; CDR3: CADRVHYEQYF
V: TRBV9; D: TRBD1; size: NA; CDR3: CASTKQGTNTEAFF
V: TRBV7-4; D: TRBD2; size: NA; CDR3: CASLSGGPSSYEQYF
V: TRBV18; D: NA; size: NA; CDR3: CASSPLTGSNTGELFF
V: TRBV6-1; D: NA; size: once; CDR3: CASSEPGEGNTQYF
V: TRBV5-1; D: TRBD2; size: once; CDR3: CASSLGLAGGRETQYF
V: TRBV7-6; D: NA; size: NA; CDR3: CASSSPGGEKLFF
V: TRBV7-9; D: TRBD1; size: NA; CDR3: CASSPPGQGRLMNTEAFF
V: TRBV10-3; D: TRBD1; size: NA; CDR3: CAISELGRGDAEAFF
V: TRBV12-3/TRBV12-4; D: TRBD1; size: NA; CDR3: CASLTGGQPQHF
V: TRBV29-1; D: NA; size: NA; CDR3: CSAGQMNTEAFF
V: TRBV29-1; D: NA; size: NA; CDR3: CSVDGRQGYNEQFF
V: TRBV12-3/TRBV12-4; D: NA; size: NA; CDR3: CASSLQGWETQYF
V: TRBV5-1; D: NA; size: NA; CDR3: CASSLAGTTTYEQYF
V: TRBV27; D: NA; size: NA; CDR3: CASRGERGTDTQYF
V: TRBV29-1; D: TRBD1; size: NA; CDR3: CSGQQGTGEKLFF
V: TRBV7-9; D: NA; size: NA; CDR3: CASSLTGSNQPQHF
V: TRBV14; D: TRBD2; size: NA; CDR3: CASSHGGLGENEQFF
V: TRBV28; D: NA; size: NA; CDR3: CASSSTAMNTEAFF
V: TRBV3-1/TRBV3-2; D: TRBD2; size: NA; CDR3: CASSQPSGGTKDEQFF
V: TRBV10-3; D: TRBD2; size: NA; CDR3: CAISGGGVYEQYF
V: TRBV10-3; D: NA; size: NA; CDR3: CAISEPGSSVYEQYF
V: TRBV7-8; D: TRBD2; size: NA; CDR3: CAARRVLAETDTQYF
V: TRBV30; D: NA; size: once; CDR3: CAWRKGRETYNSPLHF
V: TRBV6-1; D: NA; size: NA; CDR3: CASSDRAGELFF
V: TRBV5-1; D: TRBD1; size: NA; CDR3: CASSLVPRDRGQDNSPLHF
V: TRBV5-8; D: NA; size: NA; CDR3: CASSSSLAGRISGNTIYF
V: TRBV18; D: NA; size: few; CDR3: CASSPNRLVKQGNTEAFF
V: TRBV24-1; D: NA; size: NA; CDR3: CATSGTTGTPGGGTEAFF
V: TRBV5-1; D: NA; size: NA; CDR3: CASSLSKRQETQYF
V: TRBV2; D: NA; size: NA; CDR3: CASSSTENTGELFF
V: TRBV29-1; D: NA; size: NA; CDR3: CSVDIGLNEKLFF
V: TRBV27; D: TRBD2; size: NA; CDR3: CASSLGLAGVHEQYF
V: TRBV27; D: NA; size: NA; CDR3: CASNMFAGDLAYNEQFF
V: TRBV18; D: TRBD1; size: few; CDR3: CASSPPDRANYEQYF
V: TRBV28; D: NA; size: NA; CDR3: CASSLRTGYNEQFF
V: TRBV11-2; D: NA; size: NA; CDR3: CASSLGGFENNEQFF
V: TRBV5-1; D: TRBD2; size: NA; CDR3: CASSLVAGGQETQYF
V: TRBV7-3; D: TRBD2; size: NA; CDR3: CASSLRLAGVGTGELFF
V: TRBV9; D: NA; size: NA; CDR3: CASSTGSRTSEKLFF